This T cell receptor beta chain stems from a study of blood T cells in healthy people across ages. A second 7 to 11 cycle PCR used barcoded and J-beta primers. TCRdb called the 5' RACE reads again in MiXCR, with one record for every CDR3 protein. The table shows roughly 800,000 distinct CDR3 sequences, with 58% occurring only once. The CDR3 runs to 14 residues. Germline CDR1 and CDR2: SNHLY and FYNNEI. V was clipped by 3 bases and J by 4 bases, with 11 bases between them. The count of this clonotype is one. What it binds is not known. Study-level points and caveats: It was held that the diversity estimates obtained from one million T cells were underestimates.

The specimen sequenced was blood. This sequence was found in a man aged 25 to 40 in good health. The chain combines TRBV2 with TRBJ2-3; no definite D call. CDR3 coding DNA: TGTGCCAGCAGTGAGATCAAGCGAGCAGATACGCAGTATTTT. The encoded protein is CASSEIKRADTQYF.